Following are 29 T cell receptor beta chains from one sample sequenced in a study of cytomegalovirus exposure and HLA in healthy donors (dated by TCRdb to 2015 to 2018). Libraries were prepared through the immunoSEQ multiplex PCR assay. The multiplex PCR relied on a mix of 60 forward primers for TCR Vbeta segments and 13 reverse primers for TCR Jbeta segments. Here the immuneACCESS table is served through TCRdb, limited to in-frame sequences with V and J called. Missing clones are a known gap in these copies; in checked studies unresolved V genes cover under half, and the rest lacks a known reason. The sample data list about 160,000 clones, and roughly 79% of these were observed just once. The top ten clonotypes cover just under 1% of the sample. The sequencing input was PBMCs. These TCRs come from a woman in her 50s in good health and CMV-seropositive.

The CDR3 nucleotides are TGTGCCAGCAGCTCCAATAGGGGAATACAGGGATACAATGAGCAGTTCTTC. Translating it yields CASSSNRGIQGYNEQFF. The V gene is TRBV7-2, the J gene TRBJ2-1; maybe TRBD1 (6 bases). V was clipped by 4 bases and J by 4 bases, with 20 bases between them. The CDR3 spans 17 residues. Per germline, CDR1 SGHTA and CDR2 FQGNSA. The full variable domain, with the rest looked up from reference TRBV7-2 and TRBJ2-1, is GAGVSQSPSNKVTEKGKDVELRCDPISGHTALYWYRQSLGQGLEFLIYFQGNSAPDKSGLPSDRFSAERTGGSVSTLTIQRTQQEDSAVYLCASSSNRGIQGYNEQFFGPGTRLTVL.

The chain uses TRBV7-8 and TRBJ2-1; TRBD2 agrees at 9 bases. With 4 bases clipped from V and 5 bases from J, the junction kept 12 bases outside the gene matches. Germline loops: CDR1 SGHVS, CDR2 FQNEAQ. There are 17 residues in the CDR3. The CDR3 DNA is TGTGCCAGCAGCTCCATTATAGCGGGAGAAGGAGACAATGAGCAGTTCTTC. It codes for CASSSIIAGEGDNEQFF.

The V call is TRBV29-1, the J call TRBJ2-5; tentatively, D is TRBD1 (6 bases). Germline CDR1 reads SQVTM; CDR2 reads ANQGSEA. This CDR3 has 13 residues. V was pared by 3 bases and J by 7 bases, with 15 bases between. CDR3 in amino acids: CSVEKQGIVTQYF. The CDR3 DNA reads TGCAGCGTTGAGAAACAGGGAATAGTGACCCAGTACTTC. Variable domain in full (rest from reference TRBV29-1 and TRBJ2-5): SAVISQKPSRDICQRGTSLTIQCQVDSQVTMMFWYRQQPGQSLTLIATANQGSEATYESGFVIDKFPISRPNLTFSTLTVSNMSPEDSSIYLCSVEKQGIVTQYFGPGTRLLVL.

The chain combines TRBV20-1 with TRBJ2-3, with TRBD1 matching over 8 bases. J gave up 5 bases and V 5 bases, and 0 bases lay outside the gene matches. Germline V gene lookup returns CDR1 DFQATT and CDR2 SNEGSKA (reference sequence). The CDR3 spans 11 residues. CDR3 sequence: CSAGQGDTQYF. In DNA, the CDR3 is TGCAGTGCTGGACAGGGAGATACGCAGTATTTT.

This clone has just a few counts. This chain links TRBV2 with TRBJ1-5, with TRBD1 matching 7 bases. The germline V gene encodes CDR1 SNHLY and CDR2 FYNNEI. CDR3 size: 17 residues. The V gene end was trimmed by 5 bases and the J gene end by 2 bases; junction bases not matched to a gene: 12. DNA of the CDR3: TGTGCCAGCAGTTCGGACAGGCTGACTGGGGGCAATCAGCCCCAGCATTTT. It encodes CASSSDRLTGGNQPQHF. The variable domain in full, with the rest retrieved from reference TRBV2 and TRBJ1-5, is EPEVTQTPSHQVTQMGQEVILRCVPISNHLYFYWYRQILGQKVEFLVSFYNNEISEKSEIFDDQFSVERPDGSNFTLKIRSTKLEDSAMYFCASSSDRLTGGNQPQHFGDGTRLSIL.

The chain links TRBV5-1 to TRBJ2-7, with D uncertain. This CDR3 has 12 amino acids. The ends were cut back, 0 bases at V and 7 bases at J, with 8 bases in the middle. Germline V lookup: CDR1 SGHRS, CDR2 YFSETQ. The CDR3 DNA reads TGCGCCAGCAGCTTGGGGCCGACAGAGCAGTACTTC. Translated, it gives CASSLGPTEQYF.

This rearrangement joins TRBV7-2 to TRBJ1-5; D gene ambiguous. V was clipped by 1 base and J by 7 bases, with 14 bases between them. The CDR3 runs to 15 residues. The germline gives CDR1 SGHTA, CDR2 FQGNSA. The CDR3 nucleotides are TGTGCCAGCAGCTTAGATGTTTCGGGGTTACAGCCCCAGCATTTT. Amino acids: CASSLDVSGLQPQHF.

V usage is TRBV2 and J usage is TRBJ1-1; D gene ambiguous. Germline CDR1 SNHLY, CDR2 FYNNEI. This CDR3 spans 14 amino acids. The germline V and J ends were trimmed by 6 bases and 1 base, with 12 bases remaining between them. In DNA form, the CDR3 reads TGTGCCAGCAGCCGCCCCCCAGGGAACACTGAAGCTTTCTTT. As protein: CASSRPPGNTEAFF.

In DNA form, the CDR3 reads TGTGCCAGCAGTTACGGACCGAGGGACTATGGCTACACCTTC. Translating gives CASSYGPRDYGYTF. The rearrangement links TRBV6-5 to TRBJ1-2; no firm D call. V gave up 2 bases and J gave up 3 bases, with 10 bases separating them. The CDR3 is 14 amino acids. The germline V gene has CDR1 MNHEY and CDR2 SVGAGI.

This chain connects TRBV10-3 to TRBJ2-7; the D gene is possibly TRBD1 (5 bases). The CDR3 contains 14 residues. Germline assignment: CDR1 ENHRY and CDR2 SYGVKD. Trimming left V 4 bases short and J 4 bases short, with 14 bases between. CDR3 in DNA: TGTGCCATCAGTGGGGGCCATGATGGGTACGAGCAGTACTTC. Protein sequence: CAISGGHDGYEQYF.

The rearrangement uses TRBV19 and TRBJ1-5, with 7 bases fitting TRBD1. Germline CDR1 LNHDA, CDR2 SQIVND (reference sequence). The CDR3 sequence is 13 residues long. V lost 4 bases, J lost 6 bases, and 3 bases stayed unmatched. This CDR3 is CASSSPGGQPQHF. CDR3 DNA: TGTGCCAGTAGTAGCCCAGGGGGTCAGCCCCAGCATTTT.

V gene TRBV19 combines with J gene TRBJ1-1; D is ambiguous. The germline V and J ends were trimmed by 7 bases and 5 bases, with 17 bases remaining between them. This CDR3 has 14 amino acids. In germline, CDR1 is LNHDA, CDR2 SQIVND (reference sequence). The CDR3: CASMPTGRWTEAFF. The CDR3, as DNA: TGTGCCAGTATGCCCACTGGGAGGTGGACTGAAGCTTTCTTT.

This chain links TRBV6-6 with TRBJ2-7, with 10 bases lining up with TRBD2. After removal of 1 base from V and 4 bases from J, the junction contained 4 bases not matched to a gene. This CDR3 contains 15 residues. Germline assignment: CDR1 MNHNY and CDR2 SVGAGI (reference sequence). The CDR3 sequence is CASSYLGTSAYEQYF. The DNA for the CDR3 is TGTGCCAGCAGTTACTTAGGGACTAGCGCATACGAGCAGTACTTC.

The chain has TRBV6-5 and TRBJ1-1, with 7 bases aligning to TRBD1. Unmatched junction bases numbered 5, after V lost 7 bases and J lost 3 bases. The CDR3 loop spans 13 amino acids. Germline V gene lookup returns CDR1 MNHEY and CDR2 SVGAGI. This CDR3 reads CASTTDRDTEAFF. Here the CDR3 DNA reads TGTGCCAGCACCACAGACAGGGACACTGAAGCTTTCTTT.

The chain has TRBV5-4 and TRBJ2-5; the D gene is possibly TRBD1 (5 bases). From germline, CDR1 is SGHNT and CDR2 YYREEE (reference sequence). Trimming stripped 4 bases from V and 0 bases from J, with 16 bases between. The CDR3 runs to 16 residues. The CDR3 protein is CASSALAADNQETQYF. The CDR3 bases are TGTGCCAGCAGCGCGTTAGCTGCGGACAACCAAGAGACCCAGTACTTC.

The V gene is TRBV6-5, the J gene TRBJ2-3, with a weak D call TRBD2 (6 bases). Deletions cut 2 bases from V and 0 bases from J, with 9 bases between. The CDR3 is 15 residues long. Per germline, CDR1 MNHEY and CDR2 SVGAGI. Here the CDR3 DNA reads TGTGCCAGCAGTTACCTAAGCGGGAGCACAGATACGCAGTATTTT. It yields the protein CASSYLSGSTDTQYF.

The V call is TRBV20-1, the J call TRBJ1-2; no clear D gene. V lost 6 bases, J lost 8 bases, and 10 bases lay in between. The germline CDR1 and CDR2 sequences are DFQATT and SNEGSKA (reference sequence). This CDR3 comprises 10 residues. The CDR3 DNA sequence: TGCAGTGCCAAGACGGGGGGCTACACCTTC. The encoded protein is CSAKTGGYTF.

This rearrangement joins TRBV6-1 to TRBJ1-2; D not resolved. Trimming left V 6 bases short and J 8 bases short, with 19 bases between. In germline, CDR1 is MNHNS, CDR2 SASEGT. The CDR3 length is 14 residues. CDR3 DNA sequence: TGTGCCAGCAGACTAGACCCAACTAGTTGGGGCTACACCTTC. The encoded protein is CASRLDPTSWGYTF.

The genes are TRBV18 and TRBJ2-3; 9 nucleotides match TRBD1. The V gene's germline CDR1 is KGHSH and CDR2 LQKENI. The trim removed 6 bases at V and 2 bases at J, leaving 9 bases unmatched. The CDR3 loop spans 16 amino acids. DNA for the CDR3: TGTGCCAGCTCGCCAACCGGGACAGGGAACACAGATACGCAGTATTTT. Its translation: CASSPTGTGNTDTQYF.

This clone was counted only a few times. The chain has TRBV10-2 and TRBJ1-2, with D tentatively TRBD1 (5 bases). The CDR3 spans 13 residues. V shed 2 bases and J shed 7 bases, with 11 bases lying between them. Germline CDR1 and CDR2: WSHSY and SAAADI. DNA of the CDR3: TGCGCCAGCAGTGAGAGGTCTCAGGGTGGCTACACCTTC. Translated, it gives CASSERSQGGYTF.

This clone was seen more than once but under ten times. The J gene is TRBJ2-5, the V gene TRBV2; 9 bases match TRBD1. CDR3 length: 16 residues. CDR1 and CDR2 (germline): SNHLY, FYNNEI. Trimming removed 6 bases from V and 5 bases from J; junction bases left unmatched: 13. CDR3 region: CASRTGPGTGSETQYF. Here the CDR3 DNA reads TGTGCCAGCAGGACCGGTCCCGGGACAGGGAGTGAGACCCAGTACTTC.

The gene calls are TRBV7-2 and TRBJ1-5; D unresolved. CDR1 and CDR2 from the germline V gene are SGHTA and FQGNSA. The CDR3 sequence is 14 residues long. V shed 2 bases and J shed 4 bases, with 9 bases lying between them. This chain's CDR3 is CASSLLVGNQPQHF. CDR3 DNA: TGTGCCAGCAGCTTACTAGTCGGAAATCAGCCCCAGCATTTT.

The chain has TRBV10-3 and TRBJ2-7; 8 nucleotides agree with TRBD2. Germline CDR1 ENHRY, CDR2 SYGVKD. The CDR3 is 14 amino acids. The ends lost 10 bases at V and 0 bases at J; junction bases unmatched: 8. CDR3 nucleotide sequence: TGTGCCACCCTCGATCGGGGGGGCTCCTACGAGCAGTACTTC. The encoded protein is CATLDRGGSYEQYF.

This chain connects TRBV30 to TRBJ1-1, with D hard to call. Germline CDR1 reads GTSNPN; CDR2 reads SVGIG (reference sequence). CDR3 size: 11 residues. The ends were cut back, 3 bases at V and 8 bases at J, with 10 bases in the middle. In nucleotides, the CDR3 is TGTGCCTGGAGCCGTCCCGGGGAAGCTTTCTTT. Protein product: CAWSRPGEAFF.

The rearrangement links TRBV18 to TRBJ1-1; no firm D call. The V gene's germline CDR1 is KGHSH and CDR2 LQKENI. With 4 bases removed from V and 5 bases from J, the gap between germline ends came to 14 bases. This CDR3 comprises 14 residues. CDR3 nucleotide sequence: TGTGCCAGCTCACACGTATCCCCCGAGACTGAAGCTTTCTTT. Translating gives CASSHVSPETEAFF.

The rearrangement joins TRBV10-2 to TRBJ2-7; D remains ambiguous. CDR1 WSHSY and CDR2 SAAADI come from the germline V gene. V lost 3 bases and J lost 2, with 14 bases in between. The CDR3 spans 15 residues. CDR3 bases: TGCGCCAGCAGTGACCCAAGGCAGGCAGCCTACGAGCAGTACTTC. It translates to CASSDPRQAAYEQYF.

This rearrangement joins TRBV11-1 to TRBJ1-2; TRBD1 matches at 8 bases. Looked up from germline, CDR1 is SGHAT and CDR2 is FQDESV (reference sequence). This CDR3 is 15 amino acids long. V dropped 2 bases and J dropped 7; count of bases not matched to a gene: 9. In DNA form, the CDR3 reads TGTGCCAGCAGCTTATCCGCGGACAGGGTGTTTGGCTACACCTTC. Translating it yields CASSLSADRVFGYTF. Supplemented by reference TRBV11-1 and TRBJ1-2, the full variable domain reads EAEVAQSPRYKITEKSQAVAFWCDPISGHATLYWYRQILGQGPELLVQFQDESVVDDSQLPKDRFSAERLKGVDSTLKIQPAELGDSAMYLCASSLSADRVFGYTFGSGTRLTVV.

The CDR3 coding sequence is TGTGCCTGGAGTGGCGGGGTAGAGCGGCCCCAGCATTTT. This codes for CAWSGGVERPQHF. The rearrangement links TRBV30 to TRBJ1-5; D gene unclear. This CDR3 comprises 13 residues. Trimming shortened V by 1 base and J by 9 bases, and 13 bases separated the two germline ends. CDR1 and CDR2 from the germline V gene are GTSNPN and SVGIG (reference sequence).

CDR3 bases: TGTGCCAGCAGTGTAGACAGGGCCCTCGGGGAAGTACTGTTTTTT. Translated, it gives CASSVDRALGEVLFF. V gene TRBV2 combines with J gene TRBJ2-2; TRBD1 agrees at 7 bases. CDR1 SNHLY and CDR2 FYNNEI come from the germline V gene. This CDR3 region has 15 residues. Losses at the gene ends were 4 bases for V and 14 bases for J; bases not matched to a gene: 16.